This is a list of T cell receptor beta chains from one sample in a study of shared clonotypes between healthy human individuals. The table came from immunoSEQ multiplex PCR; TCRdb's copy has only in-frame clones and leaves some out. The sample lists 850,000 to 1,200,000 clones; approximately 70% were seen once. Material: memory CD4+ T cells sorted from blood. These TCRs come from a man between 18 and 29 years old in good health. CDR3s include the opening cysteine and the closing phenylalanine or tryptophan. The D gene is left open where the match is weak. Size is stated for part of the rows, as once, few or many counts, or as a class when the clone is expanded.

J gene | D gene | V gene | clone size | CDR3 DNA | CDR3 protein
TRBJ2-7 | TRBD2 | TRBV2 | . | TGTGCCAGCAGTGAATTTGGGGGAGGGGCCTACGAGCAGTACTTC | CASSEFGGGAYEQYF
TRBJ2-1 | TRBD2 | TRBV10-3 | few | TGTGCCATCAGTGGTCCCCTAGCGGGAGGGCCTGACAATGAGCAGTTCTTC | CAISGPLAGGPDNEQFF
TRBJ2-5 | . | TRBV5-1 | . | TGCGCCAGCAGCTTGGCCAGCTCGCGGATAGTGCAAGAGACCCAGTACTTC | CASSLASSRIVQETQYF
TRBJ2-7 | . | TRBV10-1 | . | TGCGCCAGCAGCGCCGGACAGGGAGGGTACGAGCAGTACTTC | CASSAGQGGYEQYF
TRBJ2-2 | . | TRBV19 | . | TGTGCCAGTAGCACAACGGGGTTGGAGCTGTTTTTT | CASSTTGLELFF
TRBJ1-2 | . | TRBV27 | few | TGTGCCAGCAGACCGATCACCCACCATGGCTACACCTTC | CASRPITHHGYTF
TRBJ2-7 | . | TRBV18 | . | TGTGCCAGCTCACCCGACAGGAACTCCTACGAGCAGTACTTC | CASSPDRNSYEQYF
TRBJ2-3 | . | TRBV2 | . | TGTGCCAGCAAGGGGGTACGCACAGATACGCAGTATTTT | CASKGVRTDTQYF
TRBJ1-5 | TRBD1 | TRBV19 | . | TGTGCCAGTAGTCCCAGGGGGCAACTCGGGAGTCAGCCCCAGCATTTT | CASSPRGQLGSQPQHF
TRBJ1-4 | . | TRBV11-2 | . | TGTGCCAGCAGTTGGACGGGGGCCGATAATGAAAAACTGTTTTTT | CASSWTGADNEKLFF
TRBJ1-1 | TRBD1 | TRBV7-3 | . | TGTGCCAGCAGGCGGGACAGTGGCTCTGAAGCTTTCTTT | CASRRDSGSEAFF
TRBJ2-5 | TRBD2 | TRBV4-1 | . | TGCGCCAGCAGCCAAGTAAGGGGACCGGGACTAGCGGGAGGGACAGAGACCCAGTACTTC | CASSQVRGPGLAGGTETQYF
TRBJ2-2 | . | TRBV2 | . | TGTGCCAGCAGCCTGGGCGAGACCGGGGAGCTGTTTTTT | CASSLGETGELFF
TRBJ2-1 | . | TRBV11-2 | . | TGTGCCAGCAGCCCTAATCGGCTTAACTCCTACAATGAGCAGTTCTTC | CASSPNRLNSYNEQFF
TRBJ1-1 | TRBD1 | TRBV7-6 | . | TGTGCCAGCAGCTTGGGTCTCACCCGGCCGGGACAGGGGCCCACTGAAGCTTTCTTT | CASSLGLTRPGQGPTEAFF
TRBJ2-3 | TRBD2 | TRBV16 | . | TGTGCCAGCAGCCAATCTCGGGGGGCAGATACGCAGTATTTT | CASSQSRGADTQYF
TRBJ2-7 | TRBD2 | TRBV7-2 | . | TGTGCCAGCAGCTGGGGACTAGCGGGAAACTACGAGCAGTACTTC | CASSWGLAGNYEQYF
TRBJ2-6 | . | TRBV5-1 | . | TGCGCCAGCAGCTTGGGCAGCTCCTCGGGGGCCAACGTCCTGACTTTC | CASSLGSSSGANVLTF
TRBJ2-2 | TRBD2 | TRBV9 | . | TGTGCCAGCAGCCAAAGCGGGAGGGCCACCGGGGAGCTGTTTTTT | CASSQSGRATGELFF
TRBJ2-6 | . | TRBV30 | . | TGTGCCTGGAGCACCCGGGTCACCTCTGGGGCCAACGTCCTGACTTTC | CAWSTRVTSGANVLTF
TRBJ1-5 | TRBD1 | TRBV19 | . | TGTGCCAGTAGTGGCGACAGGGGGCGCGGCCAGCCCCAGCATTTT | CASSGDRGRGQPQHF
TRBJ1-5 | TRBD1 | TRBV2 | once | TGTGCCAGCAGATGGACAGGGAGCAATCAGCCCCAGCATTTT | CASRWTGSNQPQHF
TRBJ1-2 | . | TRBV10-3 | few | TGTGCCATCAGAACAGGGTTGGGTGGCTACACCTTC | CAIRTGLGGYTF
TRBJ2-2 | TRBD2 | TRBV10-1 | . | TGCGCCAGCAGTGAGGGCAGCGGGGAGGGCGGGGAGCTGTTTTTT | CASSEGSGEGGELFF
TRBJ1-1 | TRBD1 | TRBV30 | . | TGTGCCTGGGACAGGGGAGGGGACACTGAAGCTTTCTTT | CAWDRGGDTEAFF
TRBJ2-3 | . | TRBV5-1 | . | TGCGCCAGCAGCTTGGAGTTGGGTAGGGATACGCAGTATTTT | CASSLELGRDTQYF
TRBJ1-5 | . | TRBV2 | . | TGTGCCAGCAGAACAGGGACGAATAGCAATCAGCCCCAGCATTTT | CASRTGTNSNQPQHF
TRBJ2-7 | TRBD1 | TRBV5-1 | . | TGCGCCAGCAGCCTACCCCCAGGACAGGGAGGAGGCGAGCAGTACTTC | CASSLPPGQGGGEQYF
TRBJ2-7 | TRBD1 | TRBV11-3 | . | TGTGCCAGCAGCTTAGGCAGGGACAGTTCCGAGCAGTACTTC | CASSLGRDSSEQYF
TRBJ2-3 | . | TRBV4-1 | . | TGCGCCAGCAGCCAAGTCGGGGTATCAGATACGCAGTATTTT | CASSQVGVSDTQYF
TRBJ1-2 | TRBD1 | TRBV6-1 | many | TGTGCCAGCAGTGAGGAAGCAGGGGGCTGGGGCTACACCTTC | CASSEEAGGWGYTF
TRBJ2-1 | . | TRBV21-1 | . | TGTGCCAGCAGCATTTGGACTAGCGGCCTTTACAATGAGCAGTTCTTC | CASSIWTSGLYNEQFF
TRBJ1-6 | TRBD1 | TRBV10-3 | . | TGTGCCATCAGTGAGGTTGGCCAGGGGGCACCCCTCCACTTT | CAISEVGQGAPLHF